This T cell receptor beta chain was identified in a study of CD8+ T cells in alopecia areata. General study results and limits: Clarity of TCR sharing across patients fell short of that in mice, possibly HLA-related.

RNA was isolated and reverse transcribed to cDNA, the sequencing template. TCRdb's table, derived via immunoSEQ multiplex PCR, lists solely in-frame clones and lacks some. Here the sample spans roughly 65,000 clones, roughly 44% being singletons. CDR3 length: 15 residues. Trimming cost V 0 bases and J 6 bases, with 16 bases left between them. CDR1 and CDR2 from the germline V gene are SGDLS and YYNGEE. A word on this clone: Its antigen is unknown.

V is TRBV9 and J is TRBJ2-7; D is perhaps TRBD1 (5 bases). The receptor comes from a human donor with alopecia areata. The sequences come from CD8+ T cells sorted from blood, collected at week 0. The CDR3 reads CASSVGGAVPGEQYF. CDR3 sequence (DNA): TGTGCCAGCAGCGTAGGGGGCGCCGTCCCGGGCGAGCAGTACTTC.